Sequencing of this T cell receptor beta chain was carried out in a study of blood T cell repertoires in COVID-19. Study information: The United States, Italy and Spain provided the acute and convalescent COVID-19 samples. Nucleic acid was either cDNA or gDNA, and it came from T cells, B-cell-depleted T cells, or PBMCs.

In the study's own analysis: The authors estimated nucleated cell counts from reference gene primer amplification. Profiling relied on immunoSEQ multiplex PCR, and the TCRdb table lists in-frame clones only, not all of them. D and trimming were read from the DNA, whereas the V and J calls and clone size are those reported in that table. Of 240,000 or so clones in the sample, roughly 80% were seen once. Enrolment of Seattle patients took place during active infection, and they were followed longitudinally. Trimming left V 5 bases short and J 8 bases short, with 28 bases between. CDR1 is MDHEN, CDR2 SYDVKM, per germline. The CDR3 totals 18 residues.

This receptor was identified in an elderly woman with COVID-19, enrolled during active disease. Sequenced material: peripheral blood. The chain combines TRBV28 with TRBJ2-1, with D perhaps matching TRBD1 (6 bases). The CDR3 protein is CASSPGVSEITGIDEQFF. CDR3 nucleotide sequence: TGTGCCAGCAGTCCCGGGGTTTCGGAGATTACAGGGATCGATGAGCAGTTCTTC.